These 8 T cell receptor beta chains were sequenced from one sample in a study of radiation and T cells in renal cell carcinoma. The sample's time point: blood 4 weeks post-SBRT, at nephrectomy. Treatment here: 15 Gy SBRT to primary tumor, nephrectomy 4 weeks later. The table came from immunoSEQ multiplex PCR; TCRdb's copy has only in-frame clones and leaves some out. This sample carries around 100,000 clones, approximately 82% of them seen once, and the ten largest clones take roughly 7.9%. Material: blood, obtained from a patient whose treatment included radiotherapy and nephrectomy. These receptors all stem from a man between 60 and 70 years old with renal cell carcinoma.

The chain links TRBV15 to TRBJ2-5; D is unresolved. The CDR3 consists of 14 residues. The germline V and J ends were trimmed by 1 base and 5 bases, with 11 bases remaining between them. Germline V CDR1 and CDR2: LNHNV, YYDKDF (reference sequence). Here the CDR3 DNA reads TGTGCCACCAGCAGAGGGGCAGTGGGGGAGACCCAGTACTTC. Translation: CATSRGAVGETQYF.

This rearrangement joins TRBV27 to TRBJ2-5; D may be TRBD1 (6 bases). This CDR3 contains 15 residues. The V gene's germline CDR1 is MNHEY and CDR2 SMNVEV (reference sequence). Trimming took off 6 bases at V and 2 bases at J, with 16 bases between the two ends. CDR3 sequence reads: CASRSNFQGQETQYF. The DNA of the CDR3 is TGTGCCAGCAGAAGTAATTTCCAGGGGCAAGAGACCCAGTACTTC.

The chain is built from TRBV10-3 and TRBJ2-7, with 8 bases aligning to TRBD1. Germline CDR1 and CDR2: ENHRY and SYGVKD. This CDR3 has 15 amino acids. Germline trimming cut 5 bases from V and 5 bases from J; bases unmatched to any gene: 11. The CDR3 loop is CAISPGQGRINEQYF. The CDR3 DNA follows: TGTGCCATCAGTCCCGGACAGGGCAGGATCAACGAGCAGTACTTC.

Details on this clone: Compared with germline, one end of the junction differs, possibly owing to a read error. The chain joins TRBV7-9 to TRBJ1-1, with D unresolved. CDR3 length: 11 residues. CDR1 and CDR2 from the germline V gene are SEHNR and FQNEAQ (reference sequence). The CDR3 sequence: CASSLGPGPIF. The CDR3 DNA reads as TGTGCCAGCAGCTTAGGGCCCGGGCCCATCTTT.

The chain employs TRBV6-6 and TRBJ2-3; D might be TRBD1 (5 bases). V lost 6 bases, J lost 3 bases, and 7 bases lay in between. Germline CDR1 is MNHNY and CDR2 is SVGAGI (reference sequence). This CDR3 region has 12 residues. CDR3: CASRPGTDTQYF. The CDR3 nucleotides are TGTGCCAGCAGGCCAGGGACAGATACGCAGTATTTT.

The chain has TRBV29-1 and TRBJ2-1; 9 bases align to TRBD2. Germline V gene sequence: CDR1 SQVTM, CDR2 ANQGSEA. V lost 0 bases to trimming and J lost 5 bases; unmatched junction nucleotides: 14. The CDR3 has 18 amino acids. CDR3 loop: CSVEDLLAGAKTDNEQFF. Written as DNA, the CDR3 is TGCAGCGTTGAAGATTTATTAGCGGGAGCAAAAACGGACAATGAGCAGTTCTTC.

This chain links TRBV19 with TRBJ2-3; maybe TRBD1 (6 bases). The germline CDR1 and CDR2 sequences are LNHDA and SQIVND (reference sequence). Trimming left V 5 bases short and J 2 bases short, with 14 bases between. The CDR3 is made up of 15 amino acids. The chain's CDR3 is CASSSGQFLTDTQYF. The CDR3 DNA reads as TGTGCCAGTAGTTCCGGACAGTTCCTCACAGATACGCAGTATTTT.

The V call is TRBV19, the J call TRBJ2-7, with D hard to call. Trimming removed 4 bases at V and 1 base at J, with 8 bases between. Germline loops: CDR1 LNHDA, CDR2 SQIVND (reference sequence). This CDR3 region has 13 residues. CDR3 amino acids: CASSTAPSYEQYF. In DNA form, the CDR3 reads TGTGCCAGTAGTACTGCTCCGTCCTACGAGCAGTACTTC.